This T cell receptor beta chain came from a study of blood T cell dynamics during melanoma immunotherapy (dated by TCRdb to the early 2020s). Notes on the research overall: Patients had metastatic melanoma and received first-line pembrolizumab or nivolumab plus ipilimumab as standard of care in the United Kingdom. Consecutive patients formed a training cohort, and a further independent group of patients from the same centre was pooled into an external validation set. To find early correlates of response, peripheral T cell receptor repertoires were profiled in metastatic melanoma patients before and after one cycle of checkpoint inhibitor therapy. General study outcomes and caveats: The study could not determine whether the T cell clones driving repertoire changes were melanoma-specific or reflected general immune activation. Among sorted CD8+ subsets, TIE cells showed the highest similarity to cfDNA CDR3 sequences and the highest clonality, suggesting active turnover with convergence on dominant clones. The relatively small sample size was acknowledged as something that could potentially limit how far the results can be generalized.

Explained via the paper, the time point label denotes: pre-treatment baseline. Blood samples were taken before treatment (T0) and at week 3 (W3), following the first cycle of checkpoint blockade. Except for a couple of patients with rapid clinical progression, response was assessed 12 weeks after the first infusion by RECIST 1.1; disease control meant complete response, partial response or stable disease. Patients were not eligible if they had prior systemic cancer treatment, concomitant immunosuppressant therapy or synchronous other active malignancies. Sorted CD8+ memory and naive T cell subsets were sequenced at T0 and W3 from six patients, three progressing and three with disease control. Lymphoprep and SepMate tubes were used to isolate PBMC from blood, and red cell lysis was then performed. QIAamp DNA Blood Mini kits were used to extract DNA from PBMC and from sorted T cell subsets. Before DNA extraction, CD8+ T cell subsets were live-sorted on a FACSAria III cytometer and then frozen. For flow cytometry, fresh PBMC were kept at 4 degrees C in PBS with around 2.2% fetal bovine serum and analyzed within 25 hours.

For each sorted CD8+ T cell subset, the entire amount of extracted DNA was loaded into the assay. Following the manufacturer instructions, the immunoSEQ TCRb Assay kit was used to amplify TCR beta CDR3 sequences from genomic DNA. The KAPA Library Quantification Kit for Illumina platforms was used to quantify pooled libraries by qPCR. Sequencing of the pooled libraries was done on an Illumina NextSeq 500, with clustering at about 0.6-1.1 pM. As for the authors' bioinformatics: The TCR data were analyzed using immunoSEQ ANALYZER and the R LymphoSeq package. A rearrangement efficiency score was calculated as productive divided by the sum of productive and non-productive CDR3 sequences. Within each patient, timepoints were compared pairwise for clonality, measured with the Gini coefficient, and for diversity, measured with the Renyi index at alpha=1. In LymphoSeq, clonal relatedness was computed with an edit distance of 3 and repertoire similarity was computed with the Bhattacharyya coefficient. To classify response, a linear discriminant analysis based on week-3 changes in clonality and diversity was built with the R MASS and caret packages. The table comes from immuneACCESS by way of TCRdb, which keeps in-frame sequences with V and J called. Part of the clones is missing from these tables; in studies checked, under half for an unresolved V gene and the rest for unknown reasons. D and trimming were read from the DNA, whereas the V and J calls and clone size are those reported in that table. The sample table records 4,200 or so clones; roughly 96% of these occur just once. The ten biggest clones cover 1% to 1.5% of the sample.

V loses 7 bases of germline sequence and J loses 10 bases, and the interval between the two ends is 14 bases. As encoded in the germline V gene (reference sequence), CDR1 is MNHEY while CDR2 is SMNVEV. There are 13 amino acids in the CDR3, from cysteine to phenylalanine inclusive. Here the CDR3 DNA is all that survives: 39 bases in frame from base 1. Remarks on this clone: Which antigen it targets is not known. No base quality information exists; no much larger clone differs at one position.

The V and J segments used are TRBV27 and TRBJ1-6, and the D gene may be TRBD1, 6 bases matching. The receptor was isolated from a human donor with melanoma. The material sequenced was effector memory CD8+ T cells from blood, taken from a patient treated with checkpoint blockade. CDR3 reads: CASTTGLGSPLHF. Read as DNA, the sequence is TGTGCCAGCACTACAGGGCTAGGGTCACCCCTCCACTTT.